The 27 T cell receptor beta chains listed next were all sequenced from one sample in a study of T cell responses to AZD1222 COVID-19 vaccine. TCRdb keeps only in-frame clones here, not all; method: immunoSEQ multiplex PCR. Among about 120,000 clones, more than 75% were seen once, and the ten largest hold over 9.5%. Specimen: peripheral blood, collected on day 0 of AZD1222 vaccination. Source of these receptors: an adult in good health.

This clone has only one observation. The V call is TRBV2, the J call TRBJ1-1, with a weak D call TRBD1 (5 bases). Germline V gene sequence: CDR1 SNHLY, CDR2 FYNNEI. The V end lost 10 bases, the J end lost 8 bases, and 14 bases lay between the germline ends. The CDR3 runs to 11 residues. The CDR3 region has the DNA TGTGCCACGGGACCGCGAACCGAAGCTTTCTTT. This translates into CATGPRTEAFF.

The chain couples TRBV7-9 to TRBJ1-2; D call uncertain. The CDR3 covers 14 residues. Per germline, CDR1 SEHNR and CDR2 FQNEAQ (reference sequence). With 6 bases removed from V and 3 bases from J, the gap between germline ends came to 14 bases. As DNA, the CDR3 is TGTGCCAGCAGACCTCCGGGAAGGGACTATGGCTACACCTTC. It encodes CASRPPGRDYGYTF.

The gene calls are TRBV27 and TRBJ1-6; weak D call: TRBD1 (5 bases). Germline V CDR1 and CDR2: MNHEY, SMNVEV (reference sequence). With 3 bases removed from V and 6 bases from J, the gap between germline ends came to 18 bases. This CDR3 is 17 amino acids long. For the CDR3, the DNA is TGTGCCAGCAGTTTTCGGTTCCCGGGGGGGGGTAATTCACCCCTCCACTTT. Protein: CASSFRFPGGGNSPLHF.

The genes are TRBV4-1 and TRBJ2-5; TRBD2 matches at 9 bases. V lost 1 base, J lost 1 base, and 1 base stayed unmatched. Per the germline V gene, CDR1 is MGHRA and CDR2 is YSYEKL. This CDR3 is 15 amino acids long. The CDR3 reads CASSQVGLAQETQYF. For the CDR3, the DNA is TGCGCCAGCAGCCAAGTGGGACTAGCCCAAGAGACCCAGTACTTC.

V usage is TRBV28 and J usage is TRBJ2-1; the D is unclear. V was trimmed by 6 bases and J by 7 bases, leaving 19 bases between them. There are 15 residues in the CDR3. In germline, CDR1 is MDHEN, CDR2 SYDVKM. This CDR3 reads CASRRRTLLGNEQFF. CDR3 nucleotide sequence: TGTGCCAGCAGGAGGAGAACCCTCCTGGGAAATGAGCAGTTCTTC.

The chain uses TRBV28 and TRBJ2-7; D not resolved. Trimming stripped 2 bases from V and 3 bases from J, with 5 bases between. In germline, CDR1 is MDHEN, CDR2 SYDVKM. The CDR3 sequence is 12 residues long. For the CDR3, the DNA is TGTGCCAGCAGTTTACCCTACTACGAGCAGTACTTC. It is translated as CASSLPYYEQYF.

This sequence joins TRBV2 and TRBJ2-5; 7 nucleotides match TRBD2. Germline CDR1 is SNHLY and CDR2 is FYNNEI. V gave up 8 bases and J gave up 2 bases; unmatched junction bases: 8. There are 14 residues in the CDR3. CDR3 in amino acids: CASALEAGQETQYF. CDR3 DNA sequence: TGTGCCAGCGCCTTGGAAGCGGGGCAAGAGACCCAGTACTTC.

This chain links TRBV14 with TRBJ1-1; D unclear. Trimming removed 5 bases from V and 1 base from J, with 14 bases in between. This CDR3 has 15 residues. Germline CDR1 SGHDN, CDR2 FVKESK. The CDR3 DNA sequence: TGTGCCAGCAGCGACATGAGGGTGGGGAACACTGAAGCTTTCTTT. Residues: CASSDMRVGNTEAFF.

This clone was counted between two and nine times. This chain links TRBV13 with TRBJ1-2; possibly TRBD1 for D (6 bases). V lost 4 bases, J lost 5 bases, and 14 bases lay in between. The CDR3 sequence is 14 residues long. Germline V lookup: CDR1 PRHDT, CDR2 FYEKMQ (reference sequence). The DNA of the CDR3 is TGTGCCAGCAGCTCCCCGACAGGAGGATATGGCTACACCTTC. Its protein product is CASSSPTGGYGYTF.

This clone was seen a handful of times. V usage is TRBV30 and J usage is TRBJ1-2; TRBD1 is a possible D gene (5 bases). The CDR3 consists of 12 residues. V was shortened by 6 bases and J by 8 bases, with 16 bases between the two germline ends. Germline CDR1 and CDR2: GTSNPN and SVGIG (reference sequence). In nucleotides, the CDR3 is TGTGCCTGCCGGGACCTCCTTTGGGGCTACACCTTC. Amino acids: CACRDLLWGYTF.

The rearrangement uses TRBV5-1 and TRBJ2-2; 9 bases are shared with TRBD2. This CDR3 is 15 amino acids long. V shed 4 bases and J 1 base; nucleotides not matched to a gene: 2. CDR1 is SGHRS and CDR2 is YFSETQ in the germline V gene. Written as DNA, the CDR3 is TGCGCCAGCAGCCAGACTAGCGGGAACACCGGGGAGCTGTTTTTT. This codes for CASSQTSGNTGELFF.

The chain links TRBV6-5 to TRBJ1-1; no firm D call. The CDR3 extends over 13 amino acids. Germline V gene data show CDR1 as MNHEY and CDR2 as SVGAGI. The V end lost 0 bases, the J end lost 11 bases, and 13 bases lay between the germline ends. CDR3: CASSYSPQGRAFF. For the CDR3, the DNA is TGTGCCAGCAGTTACTCCCCTCAAGGGCGGGCTTTCTTT.

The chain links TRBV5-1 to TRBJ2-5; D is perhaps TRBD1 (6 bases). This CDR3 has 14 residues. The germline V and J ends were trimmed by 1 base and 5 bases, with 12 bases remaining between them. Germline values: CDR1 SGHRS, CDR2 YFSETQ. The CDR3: CASSLSGAGETQYF. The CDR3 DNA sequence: TGCGCCAGCAGCTTGTCAGGGGCTGGGGAGACCCAGTACTTC.

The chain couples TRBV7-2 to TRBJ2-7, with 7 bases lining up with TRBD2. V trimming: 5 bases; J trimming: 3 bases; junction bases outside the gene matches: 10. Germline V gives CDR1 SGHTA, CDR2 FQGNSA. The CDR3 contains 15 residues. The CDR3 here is CASSQSGNHLYEQYF. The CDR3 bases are TGTGCCAGCAGCCAGAGCGGGAACCATCTCTACGAGCAGTACTTC.

The CDR3 region has the DNA TGTGCCAGCAGCGAAGTAACAGGAGAGAACACTGAAGCTTTCTTT. Protein product: CASSEVTGENTEAFF. The chain joins TRBV25-1 to TRBJ1-1, with a tentative D call TRBD1 (5 bases). There are 15 residues in the CDR3. V was trimmed by 6 bases and J by 1 base, leaving 15 bases between them. CDR1 is MGHDK, CDR2 SYGVNS, per germline.

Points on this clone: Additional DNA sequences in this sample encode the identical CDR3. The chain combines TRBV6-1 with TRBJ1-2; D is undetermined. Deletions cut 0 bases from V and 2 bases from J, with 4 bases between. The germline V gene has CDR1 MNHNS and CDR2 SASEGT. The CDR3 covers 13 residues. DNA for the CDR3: TGTGCCAGCAGTGAAGCGGGGAACTATGGCTACACCTTC. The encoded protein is CASSEAGNYGYTF.

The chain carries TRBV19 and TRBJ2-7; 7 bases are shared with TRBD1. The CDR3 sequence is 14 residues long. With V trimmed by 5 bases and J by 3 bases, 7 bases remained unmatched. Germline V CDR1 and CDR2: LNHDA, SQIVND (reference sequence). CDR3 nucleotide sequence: TGTGCCAGTAGTCCAACGGGACAGTTCTACGAGCAGTACTTC. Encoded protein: CASSPTGQFYEQYF.

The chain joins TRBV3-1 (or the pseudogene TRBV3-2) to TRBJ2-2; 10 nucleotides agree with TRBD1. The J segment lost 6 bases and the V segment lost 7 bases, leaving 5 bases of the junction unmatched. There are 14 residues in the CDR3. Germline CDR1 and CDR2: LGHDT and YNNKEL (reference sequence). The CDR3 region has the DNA TGTGCCAGCATCCCGGGACAGGGGCCCGGGGAGCTGTTTTTT. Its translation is CASIPGQGPGELFF.

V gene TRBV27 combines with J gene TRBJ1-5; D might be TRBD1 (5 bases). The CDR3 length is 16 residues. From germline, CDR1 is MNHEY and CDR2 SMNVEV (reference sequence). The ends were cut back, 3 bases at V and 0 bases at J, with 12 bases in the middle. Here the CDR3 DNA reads TGTGCCAGCAGTTTTACAGGAGCCGTTAGCAATCAGCCCCAGCATTTT. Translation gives CASSFTGAVSNQPQHF.

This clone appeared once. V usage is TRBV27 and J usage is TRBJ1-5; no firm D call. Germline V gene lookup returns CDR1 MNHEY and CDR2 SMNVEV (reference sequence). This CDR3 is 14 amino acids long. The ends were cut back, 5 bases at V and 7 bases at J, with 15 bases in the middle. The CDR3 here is CASSPSRSEQPQHF. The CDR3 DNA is TGTGCCAGCAGTCCGTCCAGGAGCGAGCAGCCCCAGCATTTT.

The CDR3 reads CASSSLAGDESSTDTQYF. The CDR3 DNA sequence: TGTGCCAGCAGCTCCCTGGCGGGAGATGAATCTAGCACAGATACGCAGTATTTT. V is TRBV7-9 and J is TRBJ2-3, with 7 nucleotides matching TRBD2. CDR1 is SEHNR and CDR2 is FQNEAQ in the germline V gene (reference sequence). The CDR3 sequence is 18 residues long. J was trimmed by 0 bases and V by 4 bases; bases with no gene match: 13.

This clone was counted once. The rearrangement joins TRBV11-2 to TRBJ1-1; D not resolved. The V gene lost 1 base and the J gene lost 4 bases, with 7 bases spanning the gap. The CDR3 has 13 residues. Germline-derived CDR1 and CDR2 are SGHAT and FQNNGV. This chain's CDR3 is CASSLVSSTEAFF. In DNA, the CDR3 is TGTGCCAGCAGCTTAGTGTCCTCCACTGAAGCTTTCTTT. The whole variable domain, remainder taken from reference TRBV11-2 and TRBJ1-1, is EAGVAQSPRYKIIEKRQSVAFWCNPISGHATLYWYQQILGQGPKLLIQFQNNGVVDDSQLPKDRFSAERLKGVDSTLKIQPAKLEDSAVYLCASSLVSSTEAFFGQGTRLTVV.

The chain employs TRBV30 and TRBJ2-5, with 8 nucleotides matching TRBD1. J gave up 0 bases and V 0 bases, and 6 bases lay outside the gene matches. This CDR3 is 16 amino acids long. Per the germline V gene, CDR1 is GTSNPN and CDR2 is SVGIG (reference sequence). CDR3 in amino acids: CAWSVAVTGDQETQYF. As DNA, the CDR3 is TGTGCCTGGAGTGTAGCGGTGACAGGGGACCAAGAGACCCAGTACTTC.

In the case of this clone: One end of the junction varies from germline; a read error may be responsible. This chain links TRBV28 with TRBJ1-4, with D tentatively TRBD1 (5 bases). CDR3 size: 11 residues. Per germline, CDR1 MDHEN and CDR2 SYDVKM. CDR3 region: CAGRRGEKLFF. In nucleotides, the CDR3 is TGTGCCGGCAGAAGGGGCGAAAAACTGTTTTTT.

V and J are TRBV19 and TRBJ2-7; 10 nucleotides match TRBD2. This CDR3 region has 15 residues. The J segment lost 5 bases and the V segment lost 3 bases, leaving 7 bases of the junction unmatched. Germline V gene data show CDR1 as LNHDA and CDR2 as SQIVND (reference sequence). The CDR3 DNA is TGTGCCAGTAGTATGGTAGCGGGAGGCGCAAACGAGCAGTACTTC. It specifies CASSMVAGGANEQYF.

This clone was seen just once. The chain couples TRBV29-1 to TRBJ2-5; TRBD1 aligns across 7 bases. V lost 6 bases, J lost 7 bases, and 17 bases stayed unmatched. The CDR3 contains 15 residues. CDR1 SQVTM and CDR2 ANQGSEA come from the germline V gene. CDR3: CSVQTGARGSGTQYF. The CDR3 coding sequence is TGCAGCGTGCAAACAGGGGCCCGAGGCTCTGGGACCCAGTACTTC.

The CDR3 here is CASRQTGTGANVLTF. CDR3 in DNA: TGTGCCAGCAGGCAAACAGGGACAGGGGCCAACGTCCTGACTTTC. This chain connects TRBV5-6 to TRBJ2-6, with a possible D match to TRBD1 (6 bases). This CDR3 is built from 15 residues. V was cut by 5 bases and J by 4 bases, with 13 bases left in between. Germline V lookup: CDR1 SGHDT, CDR2 YYEEEE.